Here is one T cell receptor beta chain with its context. The antigen remains undetermined. The data are from a study of a mutant IDH1 vaccine in newly diagnosed glioma. In the study overall: The first vaccination came 4-6 weeks after radiotherapy alone, or with temozolomide cycles.

Assay: immunoSEQ multiplex PCR; the TCRdb copy retains only in-frame clones and omits some. Here the sample spans roughly 25,000 clones, approximately 82% being singletons. Study-level results: Vaccine-induced immune responses were detected in around 92% of patients.

Described time point: week 35, safety follow-up. Doses consisted of 300 ug of mutant IDH1 20-mer peptide each, paired with topical imiquimod. V dropped 2 bases and J dropped 4 bases, with 15 bases sitting between them. Germline assignment: CDR1 SNHLY and CDR2 FYNNEI. This CDR3 has 16 amino acids. V gene TRBV2 combines with J gene TRBJ2-1, with TRBD2 as a possible D gene (6 bases). The starting material was PBMCs, obtained from a glioma patient whose treatment included an IDH1 peptide vaccine. The receptor's source is a man aged 25 to 40 with glioma. The CDR3 DNA sequence: TGTGCCAGCAGTGAATTTGGGCTAGCGAATTACAATGAGCAGTTCTTC. It specifies CASSEFGLANYNEQFF.